These 32 T cell receptor beta chains came from one sample sequenced in a study of spatial heterogeneity in lung cancer. TCRdb ran MiXCR on the 5' RACE reads and lists one entry per CDR3 protein. The data hold roughly 21,000 distinct CDR3 sequences, with about 3.5% observed a single time. The sample's time point: sample taken at primary tumor resection. Material: PBMCs, obtained at surgery. The receptors derive from a female donor with early-stage non-small cell lung cancer.

This clonotype was seen at least ten times. This chain uses TRBV6-5 with TRBJ2-1; 11 nucleotides align to TRBD2. V lost 4 bases and J lost 9; bases outside the gene matches: 5. The CDR3 loop spans 14 amino acids. CDR1 is MNHEY and CDR2 is SVGAGI in the germline V gene. The CDR3 region has the DNA TGTGCCAGCAGTTTAGCGGGAGGGCCCCTTGAGCAGTTCTTC. Translation: CASSLAGGPLEQFF.

Ten or more counts support this clonotype. This sequence joins TRBV7-9 and TRBJ1-3; no definite D call. With 5 bases removed from V and 9 bases from J, the gap between germline ends came to 17 bases. Germline lookup yields CDR1 SEHNR and CDR2 FQNEAQ (reference sequence). The CDR3 has 14 residues. CDR3 sequence (DNA): TGTGCCAGCAGCGACGGACGGACCTCAGGCACCATATATTTT. Translated, it gives CASSDGRTSGTIYF.

By share of the sample, this clonotype is medium-sized. A junction boundary mismatches the germline segment, possibly from a read error. This chain uses TRBV2 with TRBJ2-1, with 9 bases lining up with TRBD2. This CDR3 is 14 amino acids long. The germline V gene encodes CDR1 SNHLY and CDR2 FYNNEI. CDR3 nucleotide sequence: TGTGCCAGCAGGGAAGGACTAGCGTACAATGAGCAGTTCTTC. This sequence encodes CASREGLAYNEQFF.

The chain combines TRBV15 with TRBJ2-3; D is uncertain. Germline values: CDR1 LNHNV, CDR2 YYDKDF (reference sequence). V was trimmed by 0 bases and J by 5 bases, leaving 6 bases between them. The CDR3 totals 13 residues. The CDR3 nucleotides are TGTGCCACCAGCAGAGATAGGAGAGATACGCAGTATTTT. Protein sequence: CATSRDRRDTQYF.

In its sample, this clonotype was seen many times. The chain has TRBV5-1 and TRBJ2-5; the match to TRBD2 covers 8 bases. J lost 5 bases, V lost 2 bases, and 8 bases had no gene match. Germline loops: CDR1 SGHRS, CDR2 YFSETQ. This CDR3 is 15 amino acids long. The CDR3 region is CASSFEAGVGETQYF. As DNA, the CDR3 is TGCGCCAGCAGCTTCGAAGCGGGAGTTGGTGAGACCCAGTACTTC.

This clonotype was recorded many times. The chain has TRBV6-1 and TRBJ2-2, with D unclear. This CDR3 is 15 amino acids long. Deletions cut 7 bases from V and 4 bases from J, with 16 bases between. The germline V gene encodes CDR1 MNHNS and CDR2 SASEGT. The CDR3 nucleotides are TGTGCCAGCAATCCCGAAAGGACCGGCACCGGGGAGCTGTTTTTT. It specifies CASNPERTGTGELFF.

J is TRBJ2-7 and V is TRBV28, with unresolved D. Germline V gene lookup returns CDR1 MDHEN and CDR2 SYDVKM. This CDR3 contains 12 residues. Trimming removed 6 bases at V and 6 bases at J, with 12 bases between. CDR3 in DNA: TGTGCCAGCAGAAGAATTCCGGCCGAGCAGTACTTC. As protein: CASRRIPAEQYF.

This chain connects TRBV19 to TRBJ2-1; D is perhaps TRBD2 (5 bases). Gene TRBJ2-7 matches the end of the DNA better, so the J call may be wrong. Germline CDR1 reads LNHDA; CDR2 reads SQIVND (reference sequence). The CDR3 totals 15 residues. CDR3 coding DNA: TGTGCCAGTAGCCTCAGCCCTAGCTCCTACAATGAGCAGTACTTC. Its protein is CASSLSPSSYNEQYF.

In its sample, this clonotype was seen many times. The CDR3 reads CASSLRQATYNEQFF. The CDR3 nucleotides read TGTGCCAGCAGCTTAAGGCAGGCAACCTACAATGAGCAGTTCTTC. This sequence joins TRBV7-3 and TRBJ2-1; D remains unclear. Per germline, CDR1 SGHTA and CDR2 FQGTGA. The CDR3 runs 15 residues. The germline V and J ends were trimmed by 1 base and 2 bases, with 9 bases remaining between them. Drawing the rest from reference TRBV7-3 and TRBJ2-1, the complete variable domain is GAGVSQTPSNKVTEKGKYVELRCDPISGHTALYWYRQSLGQGPEFLIYFQGTGAADDSGLPNDRFFAVRPEGSVSTLKIQRTERGDSAVYLCASSLRQATYNEQFFGPGTRLTVL.

This clonotype has a count of ten or more. This sequence joins TRBV20-1 and TRBJ2-3; TRBD2 aligns across 8 bases. J was trimmed by 2 bases and V by 3 bases; bases with no gene match: 4. The CDR3 spans 14 residues. CDR1 is DFQATT, CDR2 SNEGSKA, per germline (reference sequence). CDR3 sequence: CSASSSGITDTQYF. The CDR3 DNA is TGCAGTGCTAGTAGTAGCGGGATCACAGATACGCAGTATTTT.

This clonotype was seen ten or more times. This chain uses TRBV29-1 with TRBJ2-7; 9 bases match TRBD2. Trimming at V came to 1 base and at J to 3 bases, leaving 1 base not matched to a gene. There are 13 residues in the CDR3. CDR1 and CDR2 from the germline V gene are SQVTM and ANQGSEA. The CDR3 loop is CSVEGGRGYEQYF. CDR3 sequence (DNA): TGCAGCGTTGAAGGCGGGAGGGGCTACGAGCAGTACTTC.

This clonotype has a count of ten or more. The chain employs TRBV5-1 and TRBJ2-5; D unresolved. Per germline, CDR1 SGHRS and CDR2 YFSETQ. V lost 0 bases and J lost 2, with 5 bases in between. The CDR3 loop spans 13 amino acids. This CDR3 is CASSLGQQETQYF. In nucleotides, the CDR3 is TGCGCCAGCAGCTTGGGGCAGCAAGAGACCCAGTACTTC.

At least ten counts were recorded for this clonotype. The chain is built from TRBV24-1 and TRBJ1-5, with TRBD1 identical over 9 bases. The length of the CDR3 is 15 residues. Trimming took 4 bases from V and 2 from J; bases not matched to a gene: 2. Germline lookup yields CDR1 KGHDR and CDR2 SFDVKD. CDR3 amino acids: CATSDRTGGNQPQHF. For the CDR3, the DNA is TGTGCCACCAGTGACCGGACAGGGGGCAATCAGCCCCAGCATTTT.

This clonotype is labeled as medium-sized (0.01 to 0.1%). The chain carries TRBV19 and TRBJ2-7; TRBD1 or TRBD2 may be the D gene (6 bases each). The germline V gene encodes CDR1 LNHDA and CDR2 SQIVND (reference sequence). This CDR3 spans 15 amino acids. The V end lost 2 bases, the J end lost 5 bases, and 16 bases lay between the germline ends. CDR3 region: CASSITPGDWDEQYF. CDR3 coding DNA: TGTGCCAGTAGTATAACTCCAGGGGACTGGGACGAGCAGTACTTC.

This clonotype was picked up a small number of times. This sequence joins TRBV2 and TRBJ1-5; no clear D gene. The CDR3 covers 14 residues. Germline V gives CDR1 SNHLY, CDR2 FYNNEI. V shed 2 bases and J shed 2 bases, with 7 bases lying between them. CDR3 DNA sequence: TGTGCCAGCAGTGAATCGGGAGGCAATCAGCCCCAGCATTTT. Protein: CASSESGGNQPQHF.

This clonotype was detected many times. The chain joins TRBV19 to TRBJ1-5; no clear D. V was shortened by 6 bases and J by 3 bases, with 15 bases between the two germline ends. CDR3 size: 15 residues. CDR1 is LNHDA, CDR2 SQIVND, per germline (reference sequence). Written as DNA, the CDR3 is TGTGCCAGTAGAAGTTCTGGCAGACTCAATCAGCCCCAGCATTTT. Translation gives CASRSSGRLNQPQHF.

This clonotype was counted at least ten times. The rearrangement joins TRBV12-3 or TRBV12-4 to TRBJ1-5; D ambiguous. V lost 7 bases and J 4 bases, leaving 8 bases between the germline ends. The CDR3 is made up of 12 amino acids. CDR3 DNA sequence: TGTGCCAGCACGGCCATGAATCAGCCCCAGCATTTT. This gives the protein CASTAMNQPQHF.

This clonotype was seen ten or more times. This chain links TRBV7-2 with TRBJ2-3; D not resolved. CDR1 is SGHTA and CDR2 is FQGNSA in the germline V gene. Trimming took 5 bases from V and 0 from J, leaving 6 bases between them. There are 13 residues in the CDR3. The CDR3 nucleotides read TGTGCCAGCAGCCGGGCTAGCACAGATACGCAGTATTTT. Protein product: CASSRASTDTQYF.

This clonotype showed up many times. The junction shows a germline mismatch at one end, possibly a read error. V is TRBV4-2 and J is TRBJ1-6; no firm D call. The germline V gene has CDR1 LGHNA and CDR2 YNFKEQ. This CDR3 is built from 16 residues. CDR3 protein: CDSSHYSRVSDSPLHF. For the CDR3, the DNA is TGTGACAGCAGCCACTACTCAAGGGTGTCGGATTCACCCCTCCACTTT.

Ten or more counts support this clonotype. The chain carries TRBV23-1 and TRBJ1-5; 9 bases map to TRBD1. TRBV23-1 carries the ORF label, with uncertain function. CDR3 length equals 18 residues. Germline trimming cut 3 bases from V and 1 base from J; bases unmatched to any gene: 10. Written as DNA, the CDR3 is TGCGCCAGCAGTCAGGGACAGGGTGATGGGTCGAGCAATCAGCCCCAGCATTTT. This translates into CASSQGQGDGSSNQPQHF.

This clonotype was seen at least ten times. The gene calls are TRBV7-2 and TRBJ2-7, with 8 nucleotides matching TRBD2. The V gene's germline CDR1 is SGHTA and CDR2 FQGNSA. Trimming removed 3 bases from V and 2 bases from J; junction bases left unmatched: 6. This CDR3 is built from 15 residues. CDR3 loop: CASSFGGTRTYEQYF. In nucleotides, the CDR3 is TGTGCCAGCAGCTTCGGCGGGACTAGGACCTACGAGCAGTACTTC. Combining the CDR3 with reference TRBV7-2 and TRBJ2-7 gives the whole variable domain GAGVSQSPSNKVTEKGKDVELRCDPISGHTALYWYRQSLGQGLEFLIYFQGNSAPDKSGLPSDRFSAERTGGSVSTLTIQRTQQEDSAVYLCASSFGGTRTYEQYFGPGTRLTVT.

V usage is TRBV7-2 and J usage is TRBJ2-3; TRBD2 matches at 12 bases. V lost 5 bases and J lost 5; bases outside the gene matches: 2. The CDR3 sequence is 14 residues long. Germline CDR1 is SGHTA and CDR2 is FQGNSA. The CDR3 DNA is TGTGCCAGCAGCCGGACTAGCGGGATAGATACGCAGTATTTT. Residues: CASSRTSGIDTQYF.

This clonotype was seen at least ten times. The rearrangement joins TRBV20-1 to TRBJ2-2, with D uncertain. With 1 base removed from V and 1 base from J, the gap between germline ends came to 10 bases. The CDR3 has 15 residues. Germline CDR1 DFQATT, CDR2 SNEGSKA (reference sequence). The CDR3 region has the DNA TGCAGTGCTAGAGTGAGGTCAGAGAACACCGGGGAGCTGTTTTTT. Its protein product is CSARVRSENTGELFF.

This clonotype was recorded at least ten times. J is TRBJ2-3 and V is TRBV20-1; 11 bases agree with TRBD2. Per the germline V gene, CDR1 is DFQATT and CDR2 is SNEGSKA (reference sequence). This CDR3 is 16 amino acids long. V lost 3 bases and J lost 0; bases outside the gene matches: 5. CDR3 coding DNA: TGCAGTGCTAGGGGAACTAGCGGGAGAAGCACAGATACGCAGTATTTT. This translates into CSARGTSGRSTDTQYF.

The rearrangement uses TRBV7-6 and TRBJ2-2; possible D gene TRBD2, 6 bases. This CDR3 comprises 15 residues. Looked up from germline, CDR1 is SGHVS and CDR2 is FNYEAQ. Trimming removed 5 bases from V and 7 bases from J, with 17 bases in between. The chain's CDR3 is CASSARDPDDGELFF. CDR3 nucleotide sequence: TGTGCCAGCAGCGCGCGGGACCCGGACGACGGGGAGCTGTTTTTT.

In this sample, this clonotype turned up many times. The genes are TRBV28 and TRBJ2-1, with 13 bases identical to TRBD2. Trimming removed 6 bases from V and 0 bases from J; junction bases left unmatched: 11. The germline V gene encodes CDR1 MDHEN and CDR2 SYDVKM. CDR3 length equals 19 residues. CDR3 region: CASRPPGLAGSSSYNEQFF. Written as DNA, the CDR3 is TGTGCCAGCAGACCCCCGGGACTAGCGGGATCTAGCTCCTACAATGAGCAGTTCTTC.

In this sample, this clonotype turned up many times. The rearrangement joins TRBV10-3 to TRBJ2-3; no firm D call. The CDR3 has 12 amino acids. V lost 6 bases and J lost 8, with 12 bases in between. The V gene's germline CDR1 is ENHRY and CDR2 SYGVKD. CDR3 sequence (DNA): TGTGCCATCAGGGACCCATCCCCTACGCAGTATTTT. Encoded protein: CAIRDPSPTQYF.

This clonotype came up many times. The rearrangement uses TRBV7-8 and TRBJ1-2; D perhaps matches TRBD1 (5 bases). The CDR3 has 13 amino acids. The germline CDR1 and CDR2 sequences are SGHVS and FQNEAQ. V lost 5 bases, J lost 6 bases, and 13 bases lay in between. Here the CDR3 DNA reads TGTGCCAGCAGCCTACAGGTGGGAAATGGCTACACCTTC. As protein: CASSLQVGNGYTF.

This clonotype was observed many times. The chain links TRBV29-1 to TRBJ1-1; D might be TRBD1 (5 bases). CDR3 length: 13 residues. The germline CDR1 and CDR2 sequences are SQVTM and ANQGSEA. Trimming removed 3 bases from V and 4 bases from J, with 12 bases in between. The CDR3 is CSVDGGQVTEAFF. CDR3 bases: TGCAGCGTTGATGGGGGTCAGGTCACTGAAGCTTTCTTT. The variable domain in full, with the rest retrieved from reference TRBV29-1 and TRBJ1-1, is SAVISQKPSRDICQRGTSLTIQCQVDSQVTMMFWYRQQPGQSLTLIATANQGSEATYESGFVIDKFPISRPNLTFSTLTVSNMSPEDSSIYLCSVDGGQVTEAFFGQGTRLTVV.

By sample fraction, this clonotype is medium-sized (0.01 to 0.1%). The gene calls are TRBV28 and TRBJ2-5; D may be TRBD2 (5 bases). The CDR3 extends over 14 amino acids. The V end lost 6 bases, the J end lost 8 bases, and 19 bases lay between the germline ends. Germline V gives CDR1 MDHEN, CDR2 SYDVKM. The chain's CDR3 is CASSPRGWLDTQYF. The DNA of the CDR3 is TGTGCCAGCAGCCCCAGAGGGTGGTTAGATACCCAGTACTTC.

Many counts were recorded for this clonotype. V gene TRBV10-1 combines with J gene TRBJ2-2, with 8 positions matching TRBD1. The J segment lost 7 bases and the V segment lost 0 bases, leaving 4 bases of the junction unmatched. Germline V gene data show CDR1 as WNHNN and CDR2 as SYGVQD (reference sequence). This CDR3 has 15 amino acids. CDR3 sequence (DNA): TGCGCCAGCAGTGAGTCGCAGGGGGCTGTCGGGGAGCTGTTTTTT. It specifies CASSESQGAVGELFF.

This clonotype was observed many times. The V gene is TRBV10-3, the J gene TRBJ2-2; D is unclear. There are 16 residues in the CDR3. V was trimmed by 8 bases and J by 3 bases, leaving 19 bases between them. Germline lookup yields CDR1 ENHRY and CDR2 SYGVKD. DNA of the CDR3: TGTGCCATCGGAAGATCCGGGTCCGGCTACACCGGGGAGCTGTTTTTT. Encoded protein: CAIGRSGSGYTGELFF.